Shown below are 14 T cell receptor beta chains from a single sample sequenced in a study of blood T cells in healthy people across ages. The authors ran a second PCR of roughly 6 to 12 cycles using a sample-barcoded 5' primer and a J-beta primer mix. TCRdb reprocessed the 5' RACE reads via MiXCR and lists one record per CDR3 protein. The sample holds over 1,300,000 distinct CDR3 sequences, roughly 64% seen once. Sequenced material: blood. The receptor source for this set is a man younger than 35 in good health.

The chain links TRBV25-1 to TRBJ2-5; 7 nucleotides match TRBD1. The V segment lost 3 bases and the J segment 4 bases; nucleotides outside the gene matches: 14. Per the germline V gene, CDR1 is MGHDK and CDR2 is SYGVNS. The CDR3 length is 17 residues. CDR3 sequence: CASSDPLTGSGVETQYF. Written as DNA, the CDR3 is TGTGCCAGCAGTGACCCCCTGACAGGGAGTGGTGTAGAGACCCAGTACTTC.

The V gene is TRBV6-2 or TRBV6-3, the J gene TRBJ2-3; 10 bases fit TRBD1. CDR1 and CDR2 (germline): MNHEY, SVGEGT. After removal of 2 bases from V and 3 bases from J, the junction contained 5 bases not matched to a gene. The CDR3 contains 16 residues. CDR3 region: CASSYADRGPTDTQYF. CDR3 nucleotide sequence: TGTGCCAGCAGTTACGCCGACAGGGGGCCTACAGATACGCAGTATTTT.

The chain uses TRBV12-3 or TRBV12-4 and TRBJ1-1; D ambiguous. The CDR3 spans 12 residues. V was pared by 5 bases and J by 5 bases, with 9 bases between. The CDR3 DNA reads TGTGCCAGCAGTACCGCCCAGACTGAAGCTTTCTTT. Encoded protein: CASSTAQTEAFF.

V is TRBV15 and J is TRBJ1-2; unclear D gene. The germline V gene has CDR1 LNHNV and CDR2 YYDKDF (reference sequence). The CDR3 is 15 residues long. V was cut by 0 bases and J by 5 bases, with 13 bases left in between. The DNA for the CDR3 is TGTGCCACCAGCAGAGAGTCACGGATTGAATATGGCTACACCTTC. Translating it yields CATSRESRIEYGYTF.

The V and J genes are TRBV4-1 and TRBJ1-2; a weak D match, TRBD1 (5 bases). Trimming took off 0 bases at V and 4 bases at J, with 18 bases between the two ends. This CDR3 is 17 amino acids long. Germline CDR1 is MGHRA and CDR2 is YSYEKL. CDR3 DNA: TGCGCCAGCAGCCAAGATGATGGGACCGTCATTACCTATGGCTACACCTTC. Translating gives CASSQDDGTVITYGYTF.

The rearrangement uses TRBV29-1 and TRBJ2-7, with 8 nucleotides matching TRBD2. The CDR3 covers 14 residues. The junction had 16 bases not matched to a gene; V was cut back by 8 bases and J by 7 bases. Germline lookup yields CDR1 SQVTM and CDR2 ANQGSEA. CDR3 sequence (DNA): TGCAGCTTCTTTGGGGCGGGAGGTTCTTATGAGCAGTACTTC. Translation: CSFFGAGGSYEQYF.

The chain uses TRBV13 and TRBJ2-7; 10 positions agree with TRBD1. The CDR3 is 15 amino acids. Trimming took 5 bases from V and 3 from J; bases not matched to a gene: 7. Germline CDR1 reads PRHDT; CDR2 reads FYEKMQ (reference sequence). In DNA, the CDR3 is TGTGCCAGCAGCCAACCGGGACAGGGGAACTACGAGCAGTACTTC. This codes for CASSQPGQGNYEQYF.

The rearrangement links TRBV6-6 to TRBJ2-1; unclear D gene. The CDR3 is 17 amino acids. V lost 0 bases and J 7 bases, leaving 19 bases between the germline ends. CDR1 is MNHNY, CDR2 SVGAGI, per germline (reference sequence). CDR3: CASSYSIASLLYNEQFF. CDR3 in DNA: TGTGCCAGCAGTTACTCAATCGCCTCCCTGCTTTATAATGAGCAGTTCTTC.

The V gene is TRBV9, the J gene TRBJ2-5; 7 bases fit TRBD2. J gave up 1 base and V 4 bases, and 10 bases lay outside the gene matches. This CDR3 is 16 amino acids long. CDR1 and CDR2 (germline): SGDLS, YYNGEE. The CDR3 bases are TGTGCCAGCAGCTCGCCAGCGGGGAACTCCCAAGAGACCCAGTACTTC. It codes for CASSSPAGNSQETQYF.

The genes are TRBV9 and TRBJ1-2; 9 bases align to TRBD1. The V segment lost 4 bases and the J segment 5 bases; nucleotides outside the gene matches: 6. Germline V gene data show CDR1 as SGDLS and CDR2 as YYNGEE. The CDR3 sequence is 14 residues long. The CDR3 nucleotides read TGTGCCAGCAGCCCCGGGACAGGGCGGTATGGCTACACCTTC. This sequence encodes CASSPGTGRYGYTF. Full variable domain (remainder filled in from reference TRBV9 and TRBJ1-2): DSGVTQTPKHLITATGQRVTLRCSPRSGDLSVYWYQQSLDQGLQFLIQYYNGEERAKGNILERFSAQQFPDLHSELNLSSLELGDSALYFCASSPGTGRYGYTFGSGTRLTVV.

There are a few counts of this clonotype. The genes are TRBV7-9 and TRBJ2-1; D is perhaps TRBD2 (5 bases). The V and J ends lost 5 bases and 2 bases respectively, with 16 bases between them. Germline-derived CDR1 and CDR2 are SEHNR and FQNEAQ (reference sequence). There are 16 residues in the CDR3. The CDR3 protein is CASSPTSGSPYNEQFF. The CDR3 DNA follows: TGTGCCAGCAGCCCAACCTCGGGGTCCCCCTACAATGAGCAGTTCTTC.

The sample holds many counts of this clonotype. The junction and the germline gene differ at one end; a read error may be behind it. This chain connects TRBV4-3 to TRBJ2-7, with D perhaps TRBD1 (6 bases). Germline CDR1 reads LGHNA; CDR2 reads YSLEER. The CDR3 is 13 amino acids. The CDR3 region has the DNA TGTGCCAGCAGTCAAGCACAGGGTTACGAGCAGTACTTC. Translation: CASSQAQGYEQYF.

This chain connects TRBV2 to TRBJ2-1, with D uncertain. The V gene's germline CDR1 is SNHLY and CDR2 FYNNEI. The CDR3 runs to 14 residues. The ends were cut back, 6 bases at V and 1 base at J, with 10 bases in the middle. The CDR3 nucleotides are TGTGCCAGCAGCACTCCTATTTCCTACAATGAGCAGTTCTTC. Protein sequence: CASSTPISYNEQFF.

This rearrangement joins TRBV14 to TRBJ2-1; 7 nucleotides agree with TRBD1. Germline V lookup: CDR1 SGHDN, CDR2 FVKESK. V shed 4 bases and J 7 bases; nucleotides not matched to a gene: 13. The CDR3 is made up of 16 amino acids. The CDR3 reads CASSPPGQVVLNEQFF. The CDR3 DNA follows: TGTGCCAGCAGCCCCCCCGGACAGGTTGTATTGAATGAGCAGTTCTTC.